The 20 T cell receptor beta chains below come from one sample, sequenced in a study of T cells in Graves' hyperthyroidism and ophthalmopathy. There were TCR beta CDR3 regions amplified from RNA transcripts. The TCR CDR3 first-round RT-PCR relied on the HTBI primer set. MiXCR was run by TCRdb on the multiplex PCR reads, yielding one entry per CDR3 protein. Of fewer than 650,000 distinct CDR3 sequences in the sample, 12% to 15% were seen once. The sequenced sample consisted of blood. The receptors come from a woman in her late teens or twenties with Graves' ophthalmopathy.

This chain links TRBV5-6 with TRBJ2-1; unclear D gene. CDR1 SGHDT and CDR2 YYEEEE come from the germline V gene. V was shortened by 6 bases and J by 9 bases, with 13 bases between the two germline ends. The CDR3 loop spans 12 amino acids. The CDR3, as DNA: TGTGCCAGCACCCCAGGAATCGGTGAGCAGTTCTTC. Translated, it gives CASTPGIGEQFF.

This clonotype was picked up many times. The chain employs TRBV20-1 and TRBJ2-7; D unresolved. Trimming took off 3 bases at V and 3 bases at J, with 12 bases between the two ends. The CDR3 length is 13 residues. Germline CDR1 DFQATT, CDR2 SNEGSKA (reference sequence). DNA for the CDR3: TGCAGTGCTAGGGTGGACCCCCACTACGAGCAGTACTTC. Its translation: CSARVDPHYEQYF.

This clonotype was seen repeatedly, ten times or more. V gene TRBV30 combines with J gene TRBJ2-7; D unresolved. CDR1 and CDR2 (germline): GTSNPN, SVGIG (reference sequence). The CDR3 totals 12 residues. V shed 7 bases and J shed 7 bases, with 17 bases lying between them. CDR3 DNA: TGTGCCTTTATCGACCGGGTGAATGAGCAGTACTTC. It specifies CAFIDRVNEQYF. Full variable domain (rest looked up from reference TRBV30 and TRBJ2-7): SQTIHQWPATLVQPVGSPLSLECTVEGTSNPNLYWYRQAAGRGLQLLFYSVGIGQISSEVPQNLSASRPQDRQFILSSKKLLLSDSGFYLCAFIDRVNEQYFGPGTRLTVT.

This clonotype has a count of ten or more. The chain employs TRBV13 and TRBJ2-3; tentatively, D is TRBD2 (5 bases). Trimming cost V 6 bases and J 3 bases, with 19 bases left between them. CDR1 is PRHDT, CDR2 FYEKMQ, per germline (reference sequence). This CDR3 contains 16 residues. CDR3: CASSYPARGRTDTQYF. The CDR3 DNA sequence: TGTGCCAGCAGTTATCCAGCACGAGGGCGAACAGATACGCAGTATTTT.

This clonotype was found many times. The chain combines TRBV10-3 with TRBJ1-5; TRBD1 aligns across 7 bases. J lost 8 bases, V lost 5 bases, and 9 bases had no gene match. The germline V gene encodes CDR1 ENHRY and CDR2 SYGVKD. This CDR3 is 14 amino acids long. The CDR3 DNA reads TGTGCCATCAGTTCCGGGACAGCGTATGAGCCCCAGCATTTT. It translates to CAISSGTAYEPQHF.

This rearrangement joins TRBV6-2 or TRBV6-3 to TRBJ2-1; 10 nucleotides line up with TRBD1. The V gene end was trimmed by 2 bases and the J gene end by 8 bases; junction bases not matched to a gene: 6. The CDR3 extends over 15 amino acids. CDR1 and CDR2 from the germline V gene are MNHEY and SVGEGT. The DNA for the CDR3 is TGTGCCAGCAGTTACGGGACAGGGGAGCTCGATGAGCAGTTCTTC. Its translation: CASSYGTGELDEQFF.

This clonotype was picked up a small number of times. J is TRBJ2-1 and V is TRBV30; possibly TRBD1 for D (6 bases). The V end was cut by 4 bases, the J end by 0 bases, with 7 bases between. Germline CDR1 reads GTSNPN; CDR2 reads SVGIG (reference sequence). The CDR3 sequence is 13 residues long. The CDR3 DNA follows: TGTGCCTGGAACAGGGTCTCCTACAATGAGCAGTTCTTC. Translation gives CAWNRVSYNEQFF. Full variable domain (outside the CDR3, taken from reference TRBV30 and TRBJ2-1): SQTIHQWPATLVQPVGSPLSLECTVEGTSNPNLYWYRQAAGRGLQLLFYSVGIGQISSEVPQNLSASRPQDRQFILSSKKLLLSDSGFYLCAWNRVSYNEQFFGPGTRLTVL.

The chain links TRBV20-1 to TRBJ1-2, with D tentatively TRBD1 (6 bases). Trimming pared 6 bases from V and 4 bases from J, leaving 15 bases between. The CDR3 sequence is 13 residues long. Germline-derived CDR1 and CDR2 are DFQATT and SNEGSKA (reference sequence). The CDR3 DNA reads as TGCAGTGCCCCGTTCGCGGACAGCTATGGCTACACCTTC. The encoded protein is CSAPFADSYGYTF.

Many counts were recorded for this clonotype. The V gene is TRBV6-6, the J gene TRBJ1-1; 7 bases are shared with TRBD1. Trimming removed 2 bases from V and 1 base from J; junction bases left unmatched: 16. Germline V gene data show CDR1 as MNHNY and CDR2 as SVGAGI (reference sequence). CDR3 size: 19 residues. This CDR3 reads CASSYRPPWAGGRNTEAFF. CDR3 nucleotide sequence: TGTGCCAGCAGTTACCGCCCGCCATGGGCAGGGGGGAGGAACACTGAAGCTTTCTTT.

This clonotype was seen many times. The chain couples TRBV28 to TRBJ2-3; the D is unclear. The CDR3 runs to 13 residues. Trimming removed 5 bases from V and 1 base from J, with 7 bases in between. CDR1 and CDR2 (germline): MDHEN, SYDVKM. Written as DNA, the CDR3 is TGTGCCAGCAGTCCGCTTCGCACAGATACGCAGTATTTT. Translation gives CASSPLRTDTQYF.

A few counts support this clonotype. The rearrangement links TRBV5-1 to TRBJ2-1; 11 positions agree with TRBD2. Germline trimming cut 4 bases from V and 9 bases from J; bases unmatched to any gene: 15. Germline CDR1 is SGHRS and CDR2 is YFSETQ. The CDR3 is 17 residues long. CDR3 protein: CASSPHDFSGRAGEQFF. The DNA of the CDR3 is TGCGCCAGCAGCCCCCACGATTTTAGCGGGAGGGCCGGTGAGCAGTTCTTC.

V and J are TRBV5-1 and TRBJ2-2, with D tentatively TRBD2 (6 bases). V was trimmed by 4 bases and J by 4 bases, leaving 17 bases between them. Germline CDR1 reads SGHRS; CDR2 reads YFSETQ. This CDR3 is 16 amino acids long. This CDR3 reads CASSRDSNPTTGELFF. The CDR3 DNA sequence: TGCGCCAGCAGCAGGGACTCCAACCCAACCACCGGGGAGCTGTTTTTT.

The table lists this clonotype with many counts. V usage is TRBV7-8 and J usage is TRBJ2-3; 11 bases fit TRBD1. From germline, CDR1 is SGHVS and CDR2 FQNEAQ. This CDR3 region has 16 residues. Unmatched junction bases numbered 8, after V lost 3 bases and J lost 6 bases. The CDR3 nucleotides read TGTGCCAGCAGCTTGTTAAGGACAGGGGGCGCGGATACGCAGTATTTT. It specifies CASSLLRTGGADTQYF.

Only a few counts were recorded for this clonotype. The chain employs TRBV4-1 and TRBJ2-6; no definite D call. Trimming left V 1 base short and J 3 bases short, with 7 bases between. There are 15 residues in the CDR3. CDR1 and CDR2 from the germline V gene are MGHRA and YSYEKL. This CDR3 is CASSQASLGANVLTF. For the CDR3, the DNA is TGCGCCAGCAGCCAAGCCTCTCTTGGGGCCAACGTCCTGACTTTC.

The gene calls are TRBV4-1 and TRBJ1-4; unclear D gene. Per germline, CDR1 MGHRA and CDR2 YSYEKL. The CDR3 is 13 amino acids. V lost 5 bases to trimming and J lost 8 bases, with 12 bases between them. CDR3 coding DNA: TGCGCCAGCAGCACCAGTGGCAGGGAAAAACTGTTTTTT. It yields the protein CASSTSGREKLFF.

This rearrangement joins TRBV25-1 to TRBJ2-6, with no clear D. V shed 2 bases and J shed 4 bases, with 21 bases lying between them. Germline assignment: CDR1 MGHDK and CDR2 SYGVNS. This CDR3 contains 19 residues. In DNA, the CDR3 is TGTGCCAGCAGTGAAGGGTGGGGTACCTCTTCGTCCGGGGCCAACGTCCTGACTTTC. Translating gives CASSEGWGTSSSGANVLTF.

This sequence joins TRBV11-3 and TRBJ1-1; D remains unclear. The CDR3 extends over 13 amino acids. Per germline, CDR1 SGHNT and CDR2 YENEEA. Trimming removed 3 bases at V and 7 bases at J, with 12 bases between. The CDR3 loop reads CASSFRSGSEAFF. The CDR3 region has the DNA TGTGCCAGCAGCTTTAGATCCGGGAGTGAAGCTTTCTTT.

Many counts were recorded for this clonotype. The chain joins TRBV3-1 to TRBJ2-4; D is possibly TRBD2 (6 bases). Germline V gene lookup returns CDR1 LGHDT and CDR2 YNNKEL (reference sequence). Trimming left V 0 bases short and J 7 bases short, with 13 bases between. The CDR3 covers 15 residues. CDR3 sequence: CASSQETRWGNIQYF. As DNA, the CDR3 is TGTGCCAGCAGCCAAGAGACTAGATGGGGGAACATTCAGTACTTC.

This clonotype appeared many times. V and J are TRBV20-1 and TRBJ2-1, with 9 bases lining up with TRBD1. The V and J ends lost 3 bases and 0 bases, in that order; junction bases with no gene match: 15. Germline V gives CDR1 DFQATT, CDR2 SNEGSKA (reference sequence). This CDR3 comprises 19 residues. The chain's CDR3 is CSASGGTGWVTSSYNEQFF. CDR3 coding DNA: TGCAGTGCTAGCGGCGGGACAGGGTGGGTTACTAGCTCCTACAATGAGCAGTTCTTC.

The CDR3 DNA sequence: TGTGCCAGCAGCCTAAAACCGGGCCTTTGGGGGTTTTACAATGAGCAGTTCTTC. Protein: CASSLKPGLWGFYNEQFF. The chain is built from TRBV3-1 and TRBJ2-1; TRBD1 or TRBD2 may be the D gene (5 bases each). This CDR3 contains 18 residues. CDR1 and CDR2 from the germline V gene are LGHDT and YNNKEL (reference sequence). The V gene lost 4 bases and the J gene lost 4 bases, with 23 bases spanning the gap.